The 31 T cell receptor beta chains below all came from one sample that was sequenced in a study of blood T cell repertoires in COVID-19. Repertoires were generated with immunoSEQ multiplex PCR, while TCRdb's copy carries only in-frame clones and drops some. The table has roughly 92,000 clones, 65% to 85% seen once. The sequencing sample was made of peripheral blood. All receptors come from a woman over 75 with active or convalescent COVID-19.

The CDR3 here is CASQQGNKNIQYF. The CDR3 DNA sequence: TGTGCCAGCCAACAGGGGAACAAAAACATTCAGTACTTC. The rearrangement joins TRBV12-3 or TRBV12-4 to TRBJ2-4, with 7 bases that match TRBD1. V was pared by 8 bases and J by 3 bases, with 4 bases of the junction left unmatched. This CDR3 contains 13 residues.

In this sample, this clone turned up a few times. This chain connects TRBV2 to TRBJ1-2; the D gene is possibly TRBD1 (6 bases). The V gene's germline CDR1 is SNHLY and CDR2 FYNNEI. The V gene lost 6 bases and the J gene lost 7 bases, with 9 bases spanning the gap. The CDR3 consists of 11 residues. The CDR3 nucleotides read TGTGCCAGCAGCGTCAGGGGTGGCTACACCTTC. Amino acids: CASSVRGGYTF.

Concerning this clone: The identical CDR3 is also encoded by other nucleotide sequences in the sample. The chain joins TRBV6-5 to TRBJ1-1; tentative D call: TRBD1 (6 bases). CDR3 size: 12 residues. V shed 6 bases and J shed 5 bases, with 10 bases lying between them. Looked up from germline, CDR1 is MNHEY and CDR2 is SVGAGI. Here the CDR3 reads CASRQGLTEAFF. The CDR3 bases are TGTGCCAGCAGACAGGGTTTAACTGAAGCTTTCTTT.

The chain recombines TRBV28 with TRBJ2-1; 7 bases are a match to TRBD2. The CDR3 has 15 amino acids. J gave up 6 bases and V 5 bases, and 10 bases lay outside the gene matches. Germline V gene data show CDR1 as MDHEN and CDR2 as SYDVKM. This chain's CDR3 is CASSQGGAGFNEQFF. The CDR3 DNA follows: TGTGCCAGCAGTCAGGGAGGGGCAGGGTTCAATGAGCAGTTCTTC. The whole variable domain, filled in from reference TRBV28 and TRBJ2-1, reads DVKVTQSSRYLVKRTGEKVFLECVQDMDHENMFWYRQDPGLGLRLIYFSYDVKMKEKGDIPEGYSVSREKKERFSLILESASTNQTSMYLCASSQGGAGFNEQFFGPGTRLTVL.

The gene calls are TRBV27 and TRBJ1-6, with no clear D. The germline gives CDR1 MNHEY, CDR2 SMNVEV (reference sequence). V lost 8 bases to trimming and J lost 10 bases, with 12 bases between them. The CDR3 is 12 amino acids. CDR3 in amino acids: CASERLGSPLHF. The DNA for the CDR3 is TGTGCCAGCGAAAGACTCGGGTCACCCCTCCACTTT.

Concerning this clone: A junction boundary mismatches the germline segment, possibly from a read error. The J gene is TRBJ1-1, the V gene TRBV7-9; a weak D match, TRBD1 (5 bases). In germline, CDR1 is SEHNR, CDR2 FQNEAQ (reference sequence). The CDR3 sequence is 15 residues long. CDR3 DNA sequence: TGTGCCAGCAGCTTCGCCGAAGCAGGGAACCCTGAAGCTTTCTTT. This codes for CASSFAEAGNPEAFF.

The rearrangement uses TRBV5-1 and TRBJ1-5, with TRBD1 as a possible D gene (6 bases). This CDR3 contains 13 residues. Germline CDR1 and CDR2: SGHRS and YFSETQ. Between the trimmed V and J ends, which lost 4 bases and 5 bases, there was a span of 10 bases. In DNA form, the CDR3 reads TGCGCCAGCAGCGTACAGGGTGATCAGCCCCAGCATTTT. Amino acid sequence: CASSVQGDQPQHF.

The CDR3 is CASSPNRDRGYGDTQYF. The CDR3 DNA reads as TGTGCCAGTAGTCCGAACCGGGACAGGGGGTACGGAGATACGCAGTATTTT. The gene calls are TRBV19 and TRBJ2-3, with 11 bases that match TRBD1. CDR1 and CDR2 (germline): LNHDA, SQIVND (reference sequence). The CDR3 runs 17 residues. J lost 5 bases, V lost 5 bases, and 12 bases had no gene match.

CDR3 nucleotides: TGTGCCAGCAGCTCGATACCTAACAGGGTGGGCTATGGCTACACCTTC. The encoded protein is CASSSIPNRVGYGYTF. V gene TRBV5-6 combines with J gene TRBJ1-2; D is perhaps TRBD1 (6 bases). V lost 3 bases and J 4 bases, leaving 19 bases between the germline ends. Per the germline V gene, CDR1 is SGHDT and CDR2 is YYEEEE. The length of the CDR3 is 16 residues. The full variable domain, in which reference TRBV5-6 and TRBJ1-2 provide the parts outside the CDR3, is DAGVTQSPTHLIKTRGQQVTLRCSPKSGHDTVSWYQQALGQGPQFIFQYYEEEERQRGNFPDRFSGHQFPNYSSELNVNALLLGDSALYLCASSSIPNRVGYGYTFGSGTRLTVV.

The rearrangement uses TRBV23-1 and TRBJ2-5, with TRBD1 identical over 7 bases. TRBV23-1 is designated an ORF whose function remains uncertain. V was clipped by 4 bases and J by 3 bases; unmatched bases: 5. The CDR3 spans 14 residues. The CDR3: CASSRDRMKETQYF. The CDR3 coding sequence is TGCGCCAGCAGTCGGGACAGAATGAAAGAGACCCAGTACTTC.

The rearrangement joins TRBV3-1 (or the pseudogene TRBV3-2) to TRBJ2-5; possible D gene TRBD2, 5 bases. This CDR3 has 14 residues. Trimming took 0 bases from V and 5 from J, leaving 10 bases between them. Germline V gene data show CDR1 as LGHDT and CDR2 as YNNKEL (reference sequence). The DNA for the CDR3 is TGTGCCAGCAGCCAAGAGATTAGCGCGGAGACCCAGTACTTC. This sequence encodes CASSQEISAETQYF.

This chain uses TRBV9 with TRBJ1-1; weak D call: TRBD1 (5 bases). Germline V gives CDR1 SGDLS, CDR2 YYNGEE. V was clipped by 4 bases and J by 4 bases, with 14 bases between them. The CDR3 has 14 amino acids. The chain's CDR3 is CASSPAGGITEAFF. In DNA, the CDR3 is TGTGCCAGCAGCCCAGCGGGGGGTATCACTGAAGCTTTCTTT.

The rearrangement uses TRBV7-9 and TRBJ1-6; tentative D call: TRBD1 (5 bases). The germline V gene has CDR1 SEHNR and CDR2 FQNEAQ (reference sequence). The V and J ends lost 1 base and 13 bases respectively, with 11 bases between them. The length of the CDR3 is 13 residues. CDR3 protein: CASSLEGWGPLHF. CDR3 DNA: TGTGCCAGCAGCTTAGAGGGGTGGGGTCCCCTCCACTTT.

V usage is TRBV29-1 and J usage is TRBJ1-1; D remains ambiguous. With 5 bases removed from V and 2 bases from J, the gap between germline ends came to 15 bases. This CDR3 is built from 14 residues. Looked up from germline, CDR1 is SQVTM and CDR2 is ANQGSEA. The CDR3 coding sequence is TGCAGCGTTTCCTTTACCAGATCAAACACTGAAGCTTTCTTT. It specifies CSVSFTRSNTEAFF.

The chain recombines TRBV20-1 with TRBJ2-5, with D unclear. Germline-derived CDR1 and CDR2 are DFQATT and SNEGSKA (reference sequence). V was cut by 5 bases and J by 5 bases, with 9 bases left in between. CDR3 length: 11 amino acids. The CDR3 protein is CSAETRETQYF. In DNA form, the CDR3 reads TGCAGTGCTGAGACGAGGGAGACCCAGTACTTC.

The V gene is TRBV6-2 or TRBV6-3, the J gene TRBJ2-1; 11 bases agree with TRBD1. V shed 4 bases and J 10 bases; nucleotides not matched to a gene: 9. Germline V lookup: CDR1 MNHEY, CDR2 SVGEGT. The CDR3 contains 15 residues. CDR3: CASSWVGQGAREQFF. The CDR3 nucleotides read TGTGCCAGCAGTTGGGTTGGACAGGGGGCACGCGAGCAGTTCTTC.

The V gene is TRBV2, the J gene TRBJ1-1; no definite D call. Trimming removed 5 bases at V and 1 base at J, with 8 bases between. This CDR3 spans 13 amino acids. CDR1 and CDR2 (germline): SNHLY, FYNNEI. The CDR3 region has the DNA TGTGCCAGCAGTTATGACAAGAACACTGAAGCTTTCTTT. It translates to CASSYDKNTEAFF.

The rearrangement links TRBV11-2 to TRBJ2-7; perhaps TRBD2 as D (5 bases). With 6 bases removed from V and 0 bases from J, the gap between germline ends came to 9 bases. From germline, CDR1 is SGHAT and CDR2 FQNNGV. The CDR3 is 13 residues long. The CDR3 bases are TGTGCCAGCAGGGACTTGGCCTCCTACGAGCAGTACTTC. This translates into CASRDLASYEQYF.

The V call is TRBV15, the J call TRBJ2-1; tentative D call: TRBD1 (6 bases). Germline V CDR1 and CDR2: LNHNV, YYDKDF (reference sequence). The CDR3 contains 16 residues. Trimming stripped 0 bases from V and 3 bases from J, with 12 bases between. CDR3 DNA sequence: TGTGCCACCAGCAGAGATTCGGGACAACTCTACAATGAGCAGTTCTTC. Its translation is CATSRDSGQLYNEQFF.

CDR3 in amino acids: CASIGTGPEAFF. The CDR3 region has the DNA TGTGCCAGCATTGGTACGGGTCCGGAAGCTTTCTTT. V gene TRBV12-3 or TRBV12-4 combines with J gene TRBJ1-1; no clear D gene. The CDR3 is made up of 12 amino acids. V dropped 7 bases and J dropped 8 bases, with 14 bases sitting between them.

V gene TRBV20-1 combines with J gene TRBJ2-5; TRBD2 aligns across 8 bases. Germline V CDR1 and CDR2: DFQATT, SNEGSKA (reference sequence). This CDR3 is built from 16 residues. Losses at the gene ends were 3 bases for V and 0 bases for J; bases not matched to a gene: 9. The CDR3 nucleotides read TGCAGTGCTAGTGAACGGCGGGGGGCCGACCAAGAGACCCAGTACTTC. Protein sequence: CSASERRGADQETQYF.

The gene calls are TRBV2 and TRBJ2-2; D perhaps matches TRBD1 (7 bases). The V gene lost 6 bases and the J gene lost 6 bases, with 14 bases spanning the gap. This CDR3 comprises 14 residues. CDR1 and CDR2 (germline): SNHLY, FYNNEI. The CDR3 DNA reads TGTGCCAGCAGGGGCAGGGGGGACGCCGGGGAGCTGTTTTTT. Protein sequence: CASRGRGDAGELFF.

The chain couples TRBV24-1 to TRBJ2-3; 7 bases align to TRBD2. CDR1 KGHDR and CDR2 SFDVKD come from the germline V gene. The CDR3 loop spans 14 amino acids. The V and J ends lost 5 bases and 5 bases, in that order; junction bases with no gene match: 6. This chain's CDR3 is CATSGGGNLDTQYF. The CDR3 coding sequence is TGTGCCACCAGTGGGGGGGGGAATCTAGATACGCAGTATTTT.

This clone came up a few times. The chain carries TRBV25-1 and TRBJ2-7; a possible D gene is TRBD2 (6 bases). V shed 1 base and J shed 4 bases, with 8 bases lying between them. Germline loops: CDR1 MGHDK, CDR2 SYGVNS. CDR3 size: 13 residues. The CDR3 DNA is TGTGCCAGCAGTGAATTCGGGACTTACGAGCAGTACTTC. Translating gives CASSEFGTYEQYF.

Only one count was recorded for this clone. The chain combines TRBV6-4 with TRBJ2-3; D not resolved. The CDR3 is 15 residues long. The V gene's germline CDR1 is MRHNA and CDR2 SNTAGT. V lost 4 bases, J lost 0 bases, and 11 bases lay in between. CDR3 in DNA: TGTGCCAGCAGTGTTGAGATGTCTAGCACAGATACGCAGTATTTT. Its protein product is CASSVEMSSTDTQYF.

The gene calls are TRBV9 and TRBJ2-7; 8 nucleotides match TRBD2. Germline V gene data show CDR1 as SGDLS and CDR2 as YYNGEE. The V segment lost 0 bases and the J segment 3 bases; nucleotides outside the gene matches: 5. The CDR3 is made up of 15 amino acids. The CDR3 nucleotides are TGTGCCAGCAGCGTAGATATAGCGGGGAGCTACGAGCAGTACTTC. This sequence encodes CASSVDIAGSYEQYF.

The CDR3 sequence: CASSVLQGVPLTDTQYF. The CDR3 coding sequence is TGTGCCAGCAGCGTATTGCAGGGCGTCCCTCTCACAGATACGCAGTATTTT. This chain connects TRBV9 to TRBJ2-3; D may be TRBD1 (5 bases). This CDR3 contains 17 residues. CDR1 and CDR2 from the germline V gene are SGDLS and YYNGEE. The V end lost 1 base, the J end lost 2 bases, and 17 bases lay between the germline ends.

This clone appeared a few times. One junction end disagrees with the germline gene, perhaps due to a read error. This chain connects TRBV2 to TRBJ1-2, with a tentative D call TRBD1 (5 bases). This CDR3 comprises 15 residues. Germline V gene lookup returns CDR1 SNHLY and CDR2 FYNNEI. CDR3: CASGETSRGYGGYTF. DNA for the CDR3: TGTGCCAGCGGTGAAACCTCAAGGGGCTATGGTGGCTACACCTTC.

The chain links TRBV6-2 or TRBV6-3 to TRBJ2-2; D might be TRBD2 (5 bases). Trimming took 6 bases from V and 0 from J, leaving 14 bases between them. CDR3 length equals 16 residues. Per the germline V gene, CDR1 is MNHEY and CDR2 is SVGEGT. CDR3 loop: CASSWASSSNTGELFF. In DNA form, the CDR3 reads TGTGCCAGCAGCTGGGCTAGCAGTTCGAACACCGGGGAGCTGTTTTTT.

V is TRBV19 and J is TRBJ1-1; TRBD1 agrees at 7 bases. V dropped 3 bases and J dropped 1; count of bases not matched to a gene: 5. This CDR3 comprises 15 residues. In germline, CDR1 is LNHDA, CDR2 SQIVND (reference sequence). The CDR3 DNA sequence: TGTGCCAGTAGTATGGGACAGACCCAGAACACTGAAGCTTTCTTT. Its protein is CASSMGQTQNTEAFF.

J is TRBJ1-2 and V is TRBV29-1; possible D gene TRBD1, 6 bases. The V end lost 3 bases, the J end lost 6 bases, and 11 bases lay between the germline ends. CDR1 SQVTM and CDR2 ANQGSEA come from the germline V gene. CDR3 length equals 12 residues. CDR3 loop: CSVDPRGDGYTF. The CDR3 DNA follows: TGCAGCGTTGATCCCAGGGGTGATGGCTACACCTTC.